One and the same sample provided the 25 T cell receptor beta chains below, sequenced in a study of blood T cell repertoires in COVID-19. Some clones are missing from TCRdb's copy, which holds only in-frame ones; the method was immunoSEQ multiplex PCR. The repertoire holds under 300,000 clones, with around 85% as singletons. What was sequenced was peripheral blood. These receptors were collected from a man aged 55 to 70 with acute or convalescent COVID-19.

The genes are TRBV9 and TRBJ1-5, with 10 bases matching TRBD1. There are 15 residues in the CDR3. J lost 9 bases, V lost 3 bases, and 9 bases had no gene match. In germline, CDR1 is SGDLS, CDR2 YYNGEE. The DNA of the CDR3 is TGTGCCAGCAGCGCGGGGACAGGGGAGGCAGGGCCCCAGCATTTT. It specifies CASSAGTGEAGPQHF.

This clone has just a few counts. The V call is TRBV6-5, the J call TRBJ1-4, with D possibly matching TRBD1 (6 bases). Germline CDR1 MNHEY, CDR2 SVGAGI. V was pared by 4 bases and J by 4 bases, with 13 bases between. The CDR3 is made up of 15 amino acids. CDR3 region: CASSSPTGVNEKLFF. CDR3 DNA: TGTGCCAGCAGTTCCCCGACAGGCGTTAATGAAAAACTGTTTTTT.

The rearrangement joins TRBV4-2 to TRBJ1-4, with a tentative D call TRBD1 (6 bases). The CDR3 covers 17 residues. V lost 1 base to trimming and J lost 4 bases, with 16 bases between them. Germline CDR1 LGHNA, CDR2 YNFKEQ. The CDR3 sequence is CASSQASGGRGNEKLFF. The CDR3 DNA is TGTGCCAGCAGCCAAGCCTCGGGGGGCAGGGGTAATGAAAAACTGTTTTTT.

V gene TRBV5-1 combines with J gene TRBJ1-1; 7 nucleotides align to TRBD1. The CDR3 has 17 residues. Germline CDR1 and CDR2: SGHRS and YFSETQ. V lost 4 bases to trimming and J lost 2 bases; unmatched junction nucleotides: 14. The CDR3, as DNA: TGCGCCAGCAGCCCAGAACCAGGAAGGGGGCGAAACACTGAAGCTTTCTTT. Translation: CASSPEPGRGRNTEAFF.

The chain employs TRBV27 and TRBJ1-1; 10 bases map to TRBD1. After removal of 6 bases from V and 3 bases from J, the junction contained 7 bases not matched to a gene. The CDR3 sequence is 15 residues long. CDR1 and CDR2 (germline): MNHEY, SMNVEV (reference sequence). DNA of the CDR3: TGTGCCAGCAGCAAGGTAGGGACAGGGGACACTGAAGCTTTCTTT. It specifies CASSKVGTGDTEAFF.

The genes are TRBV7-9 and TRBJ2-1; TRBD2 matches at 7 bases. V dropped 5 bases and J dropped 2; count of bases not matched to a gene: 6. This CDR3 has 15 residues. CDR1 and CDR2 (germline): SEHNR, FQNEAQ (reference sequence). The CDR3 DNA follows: TGTGCCAGCAGCCCAGCGGGATCTACCTACAATGAGCAGTTCTTC. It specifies CASSPAGSTYNEQFF.

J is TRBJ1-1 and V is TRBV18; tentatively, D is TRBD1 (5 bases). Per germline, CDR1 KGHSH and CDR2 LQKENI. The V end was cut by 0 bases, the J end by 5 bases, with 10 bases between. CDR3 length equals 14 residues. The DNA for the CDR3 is TGTGCCAGCTCACCACCGGCAGGGCGGACTGAAGCTTTCTTT. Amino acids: CASSPPAGRTEAFF.

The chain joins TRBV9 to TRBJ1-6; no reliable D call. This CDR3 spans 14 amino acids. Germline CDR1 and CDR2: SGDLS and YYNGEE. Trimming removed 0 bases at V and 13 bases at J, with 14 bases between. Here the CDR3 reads CASSVEGGRNPLHF. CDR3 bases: TGTGCCAGCAGCGTAGAGGGAGGGCGGAACCCCCTCCACTTT.

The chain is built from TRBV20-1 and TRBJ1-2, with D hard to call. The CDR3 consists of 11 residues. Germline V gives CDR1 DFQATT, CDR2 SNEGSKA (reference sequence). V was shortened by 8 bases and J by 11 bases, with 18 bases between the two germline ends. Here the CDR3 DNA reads TGCAGTCCCGGCGAGGGTAGCTATTACACCTTC. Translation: CSPGEGSYYTF.

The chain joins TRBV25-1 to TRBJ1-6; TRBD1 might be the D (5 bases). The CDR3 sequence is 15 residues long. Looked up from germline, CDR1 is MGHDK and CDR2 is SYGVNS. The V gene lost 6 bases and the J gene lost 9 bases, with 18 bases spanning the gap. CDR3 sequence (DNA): TGTGCCAGCAGCTCTGCAGGGCATTCAGGTTCACCCCTCCACTTT. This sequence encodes CASSSAGHSGSPLHF.

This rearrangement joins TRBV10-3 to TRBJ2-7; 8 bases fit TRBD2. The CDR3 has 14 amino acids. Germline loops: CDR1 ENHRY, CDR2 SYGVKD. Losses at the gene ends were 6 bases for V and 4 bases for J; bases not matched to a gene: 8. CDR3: CAISLLAEAYEQYF. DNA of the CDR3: TGTGCCATCAGCCTACTAGCGGAAGCTTACGAGCAGTACTTC.

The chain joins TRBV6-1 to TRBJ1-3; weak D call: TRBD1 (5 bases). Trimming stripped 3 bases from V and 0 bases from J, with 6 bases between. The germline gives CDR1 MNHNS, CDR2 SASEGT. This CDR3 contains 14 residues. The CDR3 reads CASSDRASGNTIYF. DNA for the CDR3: TGTGCCAGCAGTGACAGGGCCTCTGGAAACACCATATATTTT.

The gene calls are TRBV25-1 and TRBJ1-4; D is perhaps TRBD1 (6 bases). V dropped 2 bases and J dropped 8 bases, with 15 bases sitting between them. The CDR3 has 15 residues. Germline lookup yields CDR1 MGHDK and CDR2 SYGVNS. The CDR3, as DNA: TGTGCCAGCAGTGAACCTTTGGGACAACCCGAAAAACTGTTTTTT. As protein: CASSEPLGQPEKLFF.

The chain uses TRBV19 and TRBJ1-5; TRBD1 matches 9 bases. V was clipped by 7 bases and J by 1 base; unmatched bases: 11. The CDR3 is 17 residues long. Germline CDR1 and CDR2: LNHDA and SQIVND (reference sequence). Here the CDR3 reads CASTDRGGSGSNQPQHF. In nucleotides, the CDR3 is TGTGCCAGTACGGACAGGGGAGGGTCTGGGAGCAATCAGCCCCAGCATTTT.

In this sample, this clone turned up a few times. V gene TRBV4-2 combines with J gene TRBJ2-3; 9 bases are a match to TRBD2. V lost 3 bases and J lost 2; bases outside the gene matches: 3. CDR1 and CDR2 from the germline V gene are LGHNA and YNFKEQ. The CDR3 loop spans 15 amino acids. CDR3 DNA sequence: TGTGCCAGCAGCCAGACTAGCGGAAACACAGATACGCAGTATTTT. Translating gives CASSQTSGNTDTQYF.

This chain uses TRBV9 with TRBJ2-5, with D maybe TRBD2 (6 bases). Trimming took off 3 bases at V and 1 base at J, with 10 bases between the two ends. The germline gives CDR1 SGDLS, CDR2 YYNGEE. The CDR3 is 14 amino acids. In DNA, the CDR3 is TGTGCCAGCAGCGCTCCGGGAGTCCAAGAGACCCAGTACTTC. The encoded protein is CASSAPGVQETQYF.

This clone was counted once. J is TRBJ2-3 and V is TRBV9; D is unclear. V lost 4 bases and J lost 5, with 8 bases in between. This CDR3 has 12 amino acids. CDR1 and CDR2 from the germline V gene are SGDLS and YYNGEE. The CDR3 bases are TGTGCCAGCAGCCCCAGTAAAGATACGCAGTATTTT. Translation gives CASSPSKDTQYF.

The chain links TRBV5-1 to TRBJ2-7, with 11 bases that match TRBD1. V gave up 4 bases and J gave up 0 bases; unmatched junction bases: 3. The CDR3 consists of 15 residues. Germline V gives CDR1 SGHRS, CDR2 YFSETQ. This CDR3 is CASSKGTGGSYEQYF. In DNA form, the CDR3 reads TGCGCCAGCAGCAAGGGGACAGGGGGCTCCTACGAGCAGTACTTC.

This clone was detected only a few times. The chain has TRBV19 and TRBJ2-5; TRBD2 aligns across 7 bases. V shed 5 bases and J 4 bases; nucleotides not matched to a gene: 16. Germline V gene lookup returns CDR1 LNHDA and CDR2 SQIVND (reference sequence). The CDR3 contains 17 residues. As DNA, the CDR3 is TGTGCCAGTAGTCTGGCTCTGGGCGGGAGTGTCGGAGAGACCCAGTACTTC. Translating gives CASSLALGGSVGETQYF.

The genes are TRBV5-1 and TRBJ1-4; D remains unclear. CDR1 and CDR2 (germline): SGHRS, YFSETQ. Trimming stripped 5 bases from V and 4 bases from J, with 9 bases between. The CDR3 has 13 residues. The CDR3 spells CASRRSDNEKLFF. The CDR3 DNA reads TGCGCCAGCAGGCGGAGCGATAATGAAAAACTGTTTTTT.

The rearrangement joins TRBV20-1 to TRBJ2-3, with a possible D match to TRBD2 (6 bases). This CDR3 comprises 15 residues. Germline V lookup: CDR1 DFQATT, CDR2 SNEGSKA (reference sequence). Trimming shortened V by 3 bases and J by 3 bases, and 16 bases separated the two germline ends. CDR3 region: CSASSGGGSTDTQYF. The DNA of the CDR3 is TGCAGTGCTAGTAGCGGAGGAGGGTCTACAGATACGCAGTATTTT.

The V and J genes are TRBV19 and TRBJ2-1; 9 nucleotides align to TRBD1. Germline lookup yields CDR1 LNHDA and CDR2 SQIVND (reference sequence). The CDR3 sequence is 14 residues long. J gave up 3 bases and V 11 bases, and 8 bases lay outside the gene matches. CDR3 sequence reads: CASQDRGLYNEQFF. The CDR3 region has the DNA TGTGCCTCCCAGGACAGGGGACTCTACAATGAGCAGTTCTTC.

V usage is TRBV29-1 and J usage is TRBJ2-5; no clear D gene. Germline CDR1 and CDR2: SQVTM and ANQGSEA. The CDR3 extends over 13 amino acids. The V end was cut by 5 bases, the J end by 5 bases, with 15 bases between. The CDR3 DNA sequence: TGCAGCGTTCGCAGTGACTCTGGGGAGACCCAGTACTTC. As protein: CSVRSDSGETQYF.

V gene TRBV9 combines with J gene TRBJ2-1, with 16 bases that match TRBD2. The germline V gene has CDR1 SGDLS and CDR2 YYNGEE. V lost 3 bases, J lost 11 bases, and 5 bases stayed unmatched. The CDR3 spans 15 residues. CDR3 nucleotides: TGTGCCAGCAGCGCGGGGACTAGCGGGAGGGCCAAGCAGTTCTTC. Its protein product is CASSAGTSGRAKQFF.

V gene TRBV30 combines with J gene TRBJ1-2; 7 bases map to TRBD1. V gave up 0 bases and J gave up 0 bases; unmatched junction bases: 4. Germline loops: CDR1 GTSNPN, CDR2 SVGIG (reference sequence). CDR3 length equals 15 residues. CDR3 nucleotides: TGTGCCTGGAGTGTACAGGGGACCTCTAACTATGGCTACACCTTC. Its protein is CAWSVQGTSNYGYTF.